Sequencing of this T cell receptor beta chain was carried out in a study of CXCR3-negative and CXCR3-positive naive CD8 T cells. The method, 5' RACE with UMI labels, was used to prepare the TRB cDNA libraries. TCRdb reprocessed the 5' RACE reads, with one entry per CDR3 protein and no DNA. This sample's table reports approximately 40,000 distinct CDR3 sequences. The CDR3 spans 13 residues. This receptor was taken from a human donor in good health. Some clones in this sample may be carry-over from other donors' samples. The V gene is TRBV21-1, the J gene TRBJ2-2; absent DNA, TCRdb's TRBD2 call cannot be checked. TRBV21-1 is described as a pseudogene. Sequencing was carried out using memory CD8+ T cells from blood. The CDR3 protein is CASSKRRTGELFF.